A single TCR beta chain is shown here with its context. Original methodology: Estimates of nucleated cell counts were drawn from the amplification of reference gene primers. Data came from immunoSEQ multiplex PCR; TCRdb stores just in-frame clones and leaves some out. The V and J calls and the clone size are those of that table, but D and trimming were determined from the DNA. The sample comprises over 60,000 clones, roughly 80% of which are singletons, and 10% to 15% rests with the top ten. The data belong to a study of blood T cell repertoires in COVID-19. Study-level background: COVID-19 samples, acute and convalescent, were from the United States, Italy and Spain. PBMCs, B-cell-depleted T cells, or T cells were the source of the cDNA or gDNA that made up the material.

Sequencing used peripheral blood. The sequence derives from a man aged 45-65 years with COVID-19, enrolled during active disease.

CDR3 sequence: CASSLYSSYEQYF. Written as DNA, the CDR3 is TGTGCCAGCAGCTTATACAGCTCCTACGAGCAGTACTTC. The chain carries TRBV11-3 and TRBJ2-7; D is unclear. Germline V lookup: CDR1 SGHNT, CDR2 YENEEA. This CDR3 comprises 13 residues. Trimming took off 2 bases at V and 0 bases at J, with 5 bases between the two ends.